A single sample gave rise to the 19 T cell receptor beta chains below, sequenced in a study of T cells in Graves' hyperthyroidism and ophthalmopathy (dated by TCRdb to the late 2010s). To prepare the library, multiplex PCR was applied. Sequencing instrument: Illumina HiSeq 2000. The TCR beta CDR3 regions were amplified from RNA transcripts. The TCR CDR3 was subjected to a first round of RT-PCR using the HTBI primer set and the Qiagen OneStep RT-PCR kit. TCRdb passed the public sequencing reads through fastp at Q25 and MiXCR, retaining productive beta sequences. Rows matching on CDR3 protein sequence are summarized as one entry with the most common DNA and genes. For this sample the table gives approximately 600,000 distinct CDR3 sequences, of which about 14% were detected only once. The ten largest clones add up to 5% to 7% of the sample. The specimen was blood. These TCRs come from a woman aged 25-40 years with Graves' hyperthyroidism that later progressed to Graves' ophthalmopathy.

Ten or more counts support this clonotype. V gene TRBV24-1 combines with J gene TRBJ1-5; D gene unclear. V was shortened by 6 bases and J by 4 bases, with 6 bases between the two germline ends. The CDR3 has 12 amino acids. The germline gives CDR1 KGHDR, CDR2 SFDVKD. Written as DNA, the CDR3 is TGTGCCACCAGTTCTTCGAATCAGCCCCAGCATTTT. Protein: CATSSSNQPQHF.

The chain joins TRBV30 to TRBJ2-5; 8 nucleotides line up with TRBD1. The CDR3 extends over 13 amino acids. Trimming at V came to 2 bases and at J to 4 bases, leaving 3 bases not matched to a gene. In germline, CDR1 is GTSNPN, CDR2 SVGIG (reference sequence). Written as DNA, the CDR3 is TGTGCCTGGAGTCAGGGGGCGGGAGAGACCCAGTACTTC. Protein product: CAWSQGAGETQYF.

As regards this clonotype: The junction does not match germline at one end; this may be a read error. This chain links TRBV20-1 with TRBJ1-5, with D possibly TRBD1 on 6 matching bases. The length of the CDR3 is 12 residues. Germline lookup yields CDR1 DFQATT and CDR2 SNEGSKA (reference sequence). CDR3 coding DNA: TGCAGTGCAAAGAGCCAGGGGCAGCCCCAGCAATTT. This encodes CSAKSQGQPQQF.

This clonotype was counted only a few times. This rearrangement joins TRBV6-5 to TRBJ1-2; D possibly corresponds to TRBD1 (6 bases). Trimming shortened V by 4 bases and J by 6 bases, and 15 bases separated the two germline ends. Germline CDR1 reads MNHEY; CDR2 reads SVGAGI. The CDR3 totals 14 residues. The CDR3 nucleotides read TGTGCCAGCAGTTCCCGGGGGGCGAGGGATGGCTACACCTTC. Translated, it gives CASSSRGARDGYTF.

This chain connects TRBV7-9 to TRBJ1-1; 7 bases fit TRBD1. V shed 5 bases and J 6 bases; nucleotides not matched to a gene: 12. The germline V gene has CDR1 SEHNR and CDR2 FQNEAQ (reference sequence). The CDR3 is 15 amino acids. This CDR3 is CASSIETGLKAEAFF. DNA of the CDR3: TGTGCCAGCAGCATCGAGACAGGGTTAAAGGCTGAAGCTTTCTTT.

There are many counts of this clonotype. V and J are TRBV15 and TRBJ1-1; D is unresolved. The CDR3 consists of 13 residues. Looked up from germline, CDR1 is LNHNV and CDR2 is YYDKDF (reference sequence). Trimming cost V 3 bases and J 0 bases, with 5 bases left between them. The chain's CDR3 is CATSSFMNTEAFF. The CDR3 coding sequence is TGTGCCACCAGCAGCTTTATGAACACTGAAGCTTTCTTT.

This clonotype appeared many times. V is TRBV20-1 and J is TRBJ1-5; possible D gene TRBD1, 5 bases. Between the trimmed V and J ends, which lost 3 bases and 3 bases, there was a span of 15 bases. This CDR3 has 15 residues. CDR1 DFQATT and CDR2 SNEGSKA come from the germline V gene (reference sequence). This CDR3 reads CSARDSRQTNQPQHF. The DNA for the CDR3 is TGCAGTGCTAGGGACTCCCGACAGACCAATCAGCCCCAGCATTTT.

This chain connects TRBV11-1 to TRBJ1-2; the D gene is possibly TRBD1 (5 bases). CDR3 length: 13 amino acids. The germline V gene has CDR1 SGHAT and CDR2 FQDESV (reference sequence). The V and J ends lost 6 bases and 8 bases respectively, with 16 bases between them. CDR3 amino acids: CASSYGSGRGYTF. The CDR3 DNA follows: TGTGCCAGCAGTTACGGGTCAGGGAGAGGCTACACCTTC.

This clonotype showed up many times. The V and J genes are TRBV20-1 and TRBJ2-2; TRBD2 matches at 10 bases. The CDR3 spans 18 residues. CDR1 is DFQATT and CDR2 is SNEGSKA in the germline V gene (reference sequence). Unmatched junction bases numbered 7, after V lost 0 bases and J lost 0 bases. The DNA of the CDR3 is TGCAGTGCTAGAGATGCCAGCGGGAGGGTTACGAACACCGGGGAGCTGTTTTTT. Translating it yields CSARDASGRVTNTGELFF.

This clonotype was recorded many times. The chain employs TRBV30 and TRBJ1-1, with D perhaps TRBD1 (6 bases). The V and J ends lost 5 bases and 0 bases respectively, with 13 bases between them. Germline CDR1 is GTSNPN and CDR2 is SVGIG (reference sequence). There are 14 residues in the CDR3. The CDR3, as DNA: TGTGCCTGGGCGGGGGCAGGGGTGAACACTGAAGCTTTCTTT. Its translation: CAWAGAGVNTEAFF. The whole variable domain, remainder taken from reference TRBV30 and TRBJ1-1, is SQTIHQWPATLVQPVGSPLSLECTVEGTSNPNLYWYRQAAGRGLQLLFYSVGIGQISSEVPQNLSASRPQDRQFILSSKKLLLSDSGFYLCAWAGAGVNTEAFFGQGTRLTVV.

This clonotype was observed a handful of times. This chain uses TRBV6-1 with TRBJ2-7; D gene unclear. The CDR3 loop spans 12 amino acids. Looked up from germline, CDR1 is MNHNS and CDR2 is SASEGT. V was shortened by 7 bases and J by 4 bases, with 11 bases between the two germline ends. CDR3 region: CASNPGHYEQYF. As DNA, the CDR3 is TGTGCCAGCAACCCTGGTCATTACGAGCAGTACTTC.

Ten or more counts support this clonotype. The rearrangement links TRBV10-1 to TRBJ2-3, with 8 bases that match TRBD2. CDR3 length: 15 amino acids. Germline trimming cut 2 bases from V and 0 bases from J; bases unmatched to any gene: 1. In germline, CDR1 is WNHNN, CDR2 SYGVQD (reference sequence). CDR3: CASSEVAGSTDTQYF. The DNA of the CDR3 is TGCGCCAGCAGTGAGGTAGCGGGGAGCACAGATACGCAGTATTTT.

This clonotype was seen at least ten times. The chain links TRBV12-3 or TRBV12-4 to TRBJ2-2, with D unclear. This CDR3 region has 13 residues. Trimming pared 3 bases from V and 3 bases from J, leaving 5 bases between. As DNA, the CDR3 is TGTGCCAGCAGTTTCGTGGACACCGGGGAGCTGTTTTTT. Translated: CASSFVDTGELFF.

This clonotype was detected many times. The chain recombines TRBV29-1 with TRBJ2-2; TRBD1 is a possible D gene (6 bases). V lost 4 bases to trimming and J lost 0 bases, with 9 bases between them. Germline-derived CDR1 and CDR2 are SQVTM and ANQGSEA. This CDR3 has 14 residues. Here the CDR3 reads CSVGQDSNTGELFF. The CDR3 region has the DNA TGCAGCGTTGGACAGGATTCGAACACCGGGGAGCTGTTTTTT.

This clonotype occurred many times. V gene TRBV20-1 combines with J gene TRBJ2-7, with TRBD1 identical over 9 bases. Germline-derived CDR1 and CDR2 are DFQATT and SNEGSKA (reference sequence). J gave up 3 bases and V 5 bases, and 17 bases lay outside the gene matches. The CDR3 spans 17 residues. The CDR3 sequence: CSAPSCRDRERFYEQYF. The CDR3, as DNA: TGCAGTGCTCCTTCTTGCCGGGACAGGGAAAGGTTCTACGAGCAGTACTTC.

At least ten counts were recorded for this clonotype. The V gene is TRBV11-2, the J gene TRBJ2-5; 7 positions agree with TRBD2. CDR3 length: 16 amino acids. The V gene end was trimmed by 5 bases and the J gene end by 3 bases; junction bases not matched to a gene: 12. Germline assignment: CDR1 SGHAT and CDR2 FQNNGV. The CDR3 coding sequence is TGTGCCAGCAGCCCCAGACTAGCTACCACCAAAGAGACCCAGTACTTC. The encoded protein is CASSPRLATTKETQYF.

This clonotype was seen repeatedly, ten times or more. V gene TRBV12-3 or TRBV12-4 combines with J gene TRBJ1-3; 11 bases match TRBD1. J lost 6 bases, V lost 5 bases, and 6 bases had no gene match. The CDR3 covers 15 residues. The CDR3, as DNA: TGTGCCAGCAGTCCCGGACAGGGGGCTCAAAACACCATATATTTT. Its translation: CASSPGQGAQNTIYF.

At least ten counts were recorded for this clonotype. CDR3 in amino acids: CSARVPSGRITDTQYF. The DNA of the CDR3 is TGCAGTGCTAGAGTTCCCAGCGGGAGGATCACAGATACGCAGTATTTT. V gene TRBV20-1 combines with J gene TRBJ2-3; 9 nucleotides agree with TRBD2. V trimming: 1 base; J trimming: 2 bases; junction bases outside the gene matches: 7. The CDR3 sequence is 16 residues long. Germline-derived CDR1 and CDR2 are DFQATT and SNEGSKA (reference sequence).

This clonotype was seen many times. The chain combines TRBV11-2 with TRBJ2-1; 11 bases agree with TRBD2. Trimming removed 3 bases from V and 5 bases from J; junction bases left unmatched: 3. The CDR3 extends over 15 amino acids. Germline V gene sequence: CDR1 SGHAT, CDR2 FQNNGV. The CDR3 DNA reads as TGTGCCAGCAGCTTTGGGACTAGCGGTAACAATGAGCAGTTCTTC. It specifies CASSFGTSGNNEQFF.